The source of this TCR beta chain is a study of cytomegalovirus exposure and HLA in healthy donors. Overall study: The platform used for the approximately 120 validation repertoires matched that of the approximately 640 first-cohort repertoires, a later analysis reported.

For this clone: What it recognizes is unknown.

Clones were sequenced by immunoSEQ multiplex PCR, and TCRdb holds only the in-frame ones, with some missing. The repertoire consists of 250,000 or so clones, with 90% occurring once and the leading ten covering 0.37%. Study-wide results and caveats: Associated with cytomegalovirus, according to the listing, were fewer than 200 TCR beta chains.

V shed 2 bases and J 3 bases; nucleotides not matched to a gene: 4. The CDR3 sequence is 14 residues long. CDR1 and CDR2 from the germline V gene are MNHEY and SVGAGI. The specimen sequenced was PBMCs. This clonotype was obtained from a woman aged 18-29 years in good health and CMV-seronegative. This rearrangement joins TRBV6-5 to TRBJ2-7, with 7 bases that match TRBD2. DNA of the CDR3: TGTGCCAGCAGTTACATGAGGGAGGGCTACGAGCAGTACTTC. It is translated as CASSYMREGYEQYF.